These T cell receptor beta chains were read from a single sample in a study of blood T cell repertoires in COVID-19. TCRdb keeps only in-frame clones here, not all; method: immunoSEQ multiplex PCR. The sample contains more than 300,000 clones, 80% to 90% of which appear only once. Sequencing used peripheral blood. The origin of the receptors is a man between 18 and 29 years old who had recovered from COVID-19. Both conserved end residues are part of each CDR3. D genes are given only for firm matches. Not every row has a clone size; where given, it reads once, few, many or a size class.

clone_size: .
d_call: .
j_call: TRBJ2-2
v_call: TRBV27
cdr3_nt: TGTGCCAGCAGTTTAGCCGGGGGTACCGGGGAGCTGTTTTTT
cdr3_aa: CASSLAGGTGELFF

clone_size: .
d_call: .
j_call: TRBJ1-3
v_call: TRBV5-4
cdr3_nt: TGTGCCAGCAGCAACGACGGGAGCGGAAACACCATATATTTT
cdr3_aa: CASSNDGSGNTIYF

clone_size: .
d_call: TRBD1
j_call: TRBJ1-1
v_call: TRBV4-1
cdr3_nt: TGCGCCAGCAGCCAAGAGGGGACAGGTGGGGCTTTCTTT
cdr3_aa: CASSQEGTGGAFF

clone_size: .
d_call: TRBD1
j_call: TRBJ2-7
v_call: TRBV5-1
cdr3_nt: TGCGCCAGCAGCCCATGGGACAGTCAGAGCTCCTACGAGCAGTACTTC
cdr3_aa: CASSPWDSQSSYEQYF

clone_size: .
d_call: TRBD1
j_call: TRBJ1-2
v_call: TRBV4-1
cdr3_nt: TGCGCCAGCAGCCAGGGGACAGGCCGTAACTATGGCTACACCTTC
cdr3_aa: CASSQGTGRNYGYTF

clone_size: .
d_call: TRBD1
j_call: TRBJ2-7
v_call: TRBV27
cdr3_nt: TGTGCCAGCAGTTTATTGGGGACAGGATCCTACGAGCAGTACTTC
cdr3_aa: CASSLLGTGSYEQYF

clone_size: .
d_call: TRBD1
j_call: TRBJ1-2
v_call: TRBV3-1/TRBV3-2
cdr3_nt: TGTGCCAGCAGCCATTGGACAGGCCCCATTCGAGACTATGGCTACACCTTC
cdr3_aa: CASSHWTGPIRDYGYTF

clone_size: .
d_call: TRBD1
j_call: TRBJ2-4
v_call: TRBV7-3
cdr3_nt: TGTGCCAGCAGCTCGGGACAGGCAGGGGACATTCAGTACTTC
cdr3_aa: CASSSGQAGDIQYF

clone_size: once
d_call: TRBD1
j_call: TRBJ1-6
v_call: TRBV10-3
cdr3_nt: TGTGCCATCAGTGAGATTGAGGGGGCAAATTCACCCCTCCACTTT
cdr3_aa: CAISEIEGANSPLHF

clone_size: .
d_call: .
j_call: TRBJ1-2
v_call: TRBV29-1
cdr3_nt: TGCAGCGCTGGGTCGGGTACGATTGGCTACACCTTC
cdr3_aa: CSAGSGTIGYTF

clone_size: .
d_call: TRBD2
j_call: TRBJ2-5
v_call: TRBV3-1/TRBV3-2
cdr3_nt: TGTGCCAGCAGCCAAGAACTAGCGGGGGCCCCGCGGGAGACCCAGTACTTC
cdr3_aa: CASSQELAGAPRETQYF

clone_size: .
d_call: .
j_call: TRBJ1-1
v_call: TRBV5-5
cdr3_nt: TGTGCCAGCAGCTTTGCCACAGGGAACACTGAAGCTTTCTTT
cdr3_aa: CASSFATGNTEAFF

clone_size: .
d_call: .
j_call: TRBJ2-7
v_call: TRBV29-1
cdr3_nt: TGCAGCGTTGCGCACGGCGGTTCCTACGAGCAGTACTTC
cdr3_aa: CSVAHGGSYEQYF

clone_size: .
d_call: .
j_call: TRBJ2-5
v_call: TRBV27
cdr3_nt: TGTGCCAGCAGTTTATCCAGGTCGGAGACCCAGTACTTC
cdr3_aa: CASSLSRSETQYF

clone_size: .
d_call: .
j_call: TRBJ1-1
v_call: TRBV3-1/TRBV3-2
cdr3_nt: TGTGCCAGCAGCCGCCGACGGGAGAACACTGAAGCTTTCTTT
cdr3_aa: CASSRRRENTEAFF

clone_size: .
d_call: TRBD1
j_call: TRBJ1-6
v_call: TRBV6-5
cdr3_nt: TGTGCCAGCCGGGACAGGGGCAATTCACCCCTCCACTTT
cdr3_aa: CASRDRGNSPLHF

clone_size: .
d_call: TRBD2
j_call: TRBJ2-3
v_call: TRBV19
cdr3_nt: TGTGCCAGTAGTTCCAGCGGGACTAGCACAGATACGCAGTATTTT
cdr3_aa: CASSSSGTSTDTQYF

clone_size: once
d_call: .
j_call: TRBJ2-5
v_call: TRBV7-9
cdr3_nt: TGTGCCAGCATCGGAGGGCCGGAGACCCAGTACTTC
cdr3_aa: CASIGGPETQYF

clone_size: .
d_call: TRBD1
j_call: TRBJ1-2
v_call: TRBV7-2
cdr3_nt: TGTGCCAGCAGCCCCCGGACAGGGTACAGCCCGTCCTCCGGCTACACCTTC
cdr3_aa: CASSPRTGYSPSSGYTF

clone_size: .
d_call: TRBD1
j_call: TRBJ2-7
v_call: TRBV19
cdr3_nt: TGTGCCAGCGGGACAGGGGGACTCGAGCAGTACTTC
cdr3_aa: CASGTGGLEQYF

clone_size: .
d_call: TRBD1
j_call: TRBJ2-7
v_call: TRBV29-1
cdr3_nt: TGCAGCGTTCGGACAGGGTTCGTCTACGAGCAGTACTTC
cdr3_aa: CSVRTGFVYEQYF

clone_size: .
d_call: TRBD1
j_call: TRBJ1-1
v_call: TRBV7-9
cdr3_nt: TGTGCCAGCAGCTTAGCCTTGGACAGGAGGGATCTGAACACTGAAGCTTTCTTT
cdr3_aa: CASSLALDRRDLNTEAFF

clone_size: .
d_call: TRBD1
j_call: TRBJ1-5
v_call: TRBV19
cdr3_nt: TGTGCCAGTAGTATAGACCGTTTGGGGACAGGGCTTGGGCCCCAGCATTTT
cdr3_aa: CASSIDRLGTGLGPQHF